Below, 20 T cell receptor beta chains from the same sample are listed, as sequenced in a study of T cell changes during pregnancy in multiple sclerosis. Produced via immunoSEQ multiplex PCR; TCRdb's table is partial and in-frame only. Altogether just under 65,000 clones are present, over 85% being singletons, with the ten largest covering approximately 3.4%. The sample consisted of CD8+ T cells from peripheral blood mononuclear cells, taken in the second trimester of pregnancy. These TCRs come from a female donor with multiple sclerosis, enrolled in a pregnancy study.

For the CDR3, the DNA is TGTGCCAGCACCAGGGCCCTGTATAATTCACCCCTCCACTTT. Its translation is CASTRALYNSPLHF. V is TRBV6-7 and J is TRBJ1-6, with D perhaps TRBD1 (5 bases). TRBV6-7 is sorted into the ORF group, with uncertain function. The length of the CDR3 is 14 residues. Trimming took 7 bases from V and 4 from J, leaving 11 bases between them.

This CDR3 reads CASSGQNEKLFF. The CDR3, as DNA: TGTGCCAGCAGCGGACAGAATGAAAAACTGTTTTTT. The J gene is TRBJ1-4, the V gene TRBV9, with D tentatively TRBD1 (5 bases). The CDR3 covers 12 residues. Per the germline V gene, CDR1 is SGDLS and CDR2 is YYNGEE. Trimming pared 3 bases from V and 5 bases from J, leaving 5 bases between.

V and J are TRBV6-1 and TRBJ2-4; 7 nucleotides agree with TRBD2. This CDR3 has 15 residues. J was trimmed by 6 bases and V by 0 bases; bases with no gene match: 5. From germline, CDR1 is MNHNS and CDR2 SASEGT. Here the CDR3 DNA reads TGTGCCAGCAGTGAAGCGCGGGACTACTTAAACATTCAGTACTTC. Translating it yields CASSEARDYLNIQYF.

Here the CDR3 DNA reads TGTGCCAGCAGCCCAACTAGGCCGGCTAGAGAGCAGTACTTC. Its translation: CASSPTRPAREQYF. This chain joins TRBV9 and TRBJ2-7, with D possibly being TRBD2 (5 bases). Trimming removed 4 bases from V and 7 bases from J, with 18 bases in between. Germline V CDR1 and CDR2: SGDLS, YYNGEE. The CDR3 runs 14 residues. Full variable domain (remainder filled in from reference TRBV9 and TRBJ2-7): DSGVTQTPKHLITATGQRVTLRCSPRSGDLSVYWYQQSLDQGLQFLIQYYNGEERAKGNILERFSAQQFPDLHSELNLSSLELGDSALYFCASSPTRPAREQYFGPGTRLTVT.

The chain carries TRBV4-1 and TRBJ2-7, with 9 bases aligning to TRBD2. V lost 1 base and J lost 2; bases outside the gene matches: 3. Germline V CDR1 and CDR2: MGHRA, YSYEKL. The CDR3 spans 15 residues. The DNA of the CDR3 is TGCGCCAGCAGCCAAGTAGCGGGGGAAACCTACGAGCAGTACTTC. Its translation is CASSQVAGETYEQYF.

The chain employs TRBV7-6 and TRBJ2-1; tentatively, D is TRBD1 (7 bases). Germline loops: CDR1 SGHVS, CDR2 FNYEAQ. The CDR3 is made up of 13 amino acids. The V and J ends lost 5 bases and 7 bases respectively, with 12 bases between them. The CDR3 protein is CASSQEGANEQFF. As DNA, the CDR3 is TGTGCCAGCAGCCAGGAGGGGGCGAATGAGCAGTTCTTC.

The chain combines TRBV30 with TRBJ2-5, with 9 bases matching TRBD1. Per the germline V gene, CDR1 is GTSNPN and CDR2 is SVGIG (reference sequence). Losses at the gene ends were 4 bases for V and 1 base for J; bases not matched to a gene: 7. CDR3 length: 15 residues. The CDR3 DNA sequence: TGTGCCTGGAATCGAAAACAGGGGGCCCAAGAGACCCAGTACTTC. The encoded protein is CAWNRKQGAQETQYF.

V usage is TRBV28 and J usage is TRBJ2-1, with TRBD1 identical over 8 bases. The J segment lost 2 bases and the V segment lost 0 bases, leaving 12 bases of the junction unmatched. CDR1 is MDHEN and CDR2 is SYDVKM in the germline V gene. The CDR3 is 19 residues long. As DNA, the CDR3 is TGTGCCAGCAGTTTATGGGCACTGACAGGGGACAGTACCTACAATGAGCAGTTCTTC. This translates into CASSLWALTGDSTYNEQFF.

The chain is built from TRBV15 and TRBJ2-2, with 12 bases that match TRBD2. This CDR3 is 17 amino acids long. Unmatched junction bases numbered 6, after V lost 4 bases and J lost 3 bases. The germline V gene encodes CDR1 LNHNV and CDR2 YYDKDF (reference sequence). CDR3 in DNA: TGTGCCACCAGCACACTAGCGGGAGGCCTGTACACCGGGGAGCTGTTTTTT. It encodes CATSTLAGGLYTGELFF.

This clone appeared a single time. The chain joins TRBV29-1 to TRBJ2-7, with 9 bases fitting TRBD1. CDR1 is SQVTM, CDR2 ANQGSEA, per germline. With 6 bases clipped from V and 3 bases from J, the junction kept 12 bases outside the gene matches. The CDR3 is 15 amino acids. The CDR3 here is CSVGGPGQGIYEQYF. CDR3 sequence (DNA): TGCAGCGTAGGGGGCCCGGGACAGGGAATCTACGAGCAGTACTTC.

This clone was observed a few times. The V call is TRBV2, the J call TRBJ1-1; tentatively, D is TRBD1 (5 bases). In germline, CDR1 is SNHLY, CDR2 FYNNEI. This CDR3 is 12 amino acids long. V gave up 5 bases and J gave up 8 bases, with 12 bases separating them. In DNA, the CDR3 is TGTGCCAGCAGTTATGGGGGGACGGAAGCTTTCTTT. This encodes CASSYGGTEAFF. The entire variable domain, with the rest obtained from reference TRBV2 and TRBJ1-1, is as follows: EPEVTQTPSHQVTQMGQEVILRCVPISNHLYFYWYRQILGQKVEFLVSFYNNEISEKSEIFDDQFSVERPDGSNFTLKIRSTKLEDSAMYFCASSYGGTEAFFGQGTRLTVV.

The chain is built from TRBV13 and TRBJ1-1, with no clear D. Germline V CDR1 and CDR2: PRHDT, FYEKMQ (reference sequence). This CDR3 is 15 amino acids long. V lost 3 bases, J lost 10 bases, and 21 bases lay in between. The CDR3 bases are TGTGCCAGCAGCTTTTCGTCCACTTATTCCGTCGGAGCTTTCTTT. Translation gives CASSFSSTYSVGAFF.

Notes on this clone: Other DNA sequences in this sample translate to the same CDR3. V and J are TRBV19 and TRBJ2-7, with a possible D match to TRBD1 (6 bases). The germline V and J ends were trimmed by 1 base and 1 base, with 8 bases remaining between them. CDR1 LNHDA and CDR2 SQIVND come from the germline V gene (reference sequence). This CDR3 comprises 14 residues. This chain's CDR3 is CASSIGQVSYEQYF. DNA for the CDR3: TGTGCCAGTAGTATAGGACAGGTTTCCTACGAGCAGTACTTC.

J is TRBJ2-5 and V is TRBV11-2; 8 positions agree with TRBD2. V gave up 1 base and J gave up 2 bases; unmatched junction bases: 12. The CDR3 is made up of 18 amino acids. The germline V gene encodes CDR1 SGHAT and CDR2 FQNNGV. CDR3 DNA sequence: TGTGCCAGCAGCTTAGTTCGGGCCGGCGGGGGGTTTCAAGAGACCCAGTACTTC. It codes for CASSLVRAGGGFQETQYF.

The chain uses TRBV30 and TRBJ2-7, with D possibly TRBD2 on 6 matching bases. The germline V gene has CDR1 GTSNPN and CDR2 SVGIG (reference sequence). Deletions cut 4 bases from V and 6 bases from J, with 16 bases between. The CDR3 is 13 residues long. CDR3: CAWNELHGGEQYF. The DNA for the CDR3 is TGTGCCTGGAACGAACTCCACGGGGGCGAGCAGTACTTC.

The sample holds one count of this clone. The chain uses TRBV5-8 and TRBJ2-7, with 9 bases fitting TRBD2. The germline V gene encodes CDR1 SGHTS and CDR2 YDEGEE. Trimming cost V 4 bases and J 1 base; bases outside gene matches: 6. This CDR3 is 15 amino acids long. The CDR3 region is CASSPRAGGSYEQYF. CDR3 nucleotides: TGTGCCAGCAGCCCCCGAGCGGGAGGTTCCTACGAGCAGTACTTC.

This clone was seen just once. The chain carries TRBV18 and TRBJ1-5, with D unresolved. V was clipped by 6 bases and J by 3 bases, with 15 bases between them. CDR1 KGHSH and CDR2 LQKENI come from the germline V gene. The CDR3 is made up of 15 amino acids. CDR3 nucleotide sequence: TGTGCCAGCTCGCAAGGAGGGTTAGACAATCAGCCCCAGCATTTT. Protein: CASSQGGLDNQPQHF.

The CDR3 is CASSFLFGTGDEKLFF. CDR3 DNA: TGTGCCAGCAGTTTCTTATTCGGGACAGGGGATGAAAAACTGTTTTTT. This rearrangement joins TRBV27 to TRBJ1-4; 10 bases map to TRBD1. The CDR3 length is 16 residues. Germline V CDR1 and CDR2: MNHEY, SMNVEV (reference sequence). V dropped 3 bases and J dropped 6; count of bases not matched to a gene: 7.

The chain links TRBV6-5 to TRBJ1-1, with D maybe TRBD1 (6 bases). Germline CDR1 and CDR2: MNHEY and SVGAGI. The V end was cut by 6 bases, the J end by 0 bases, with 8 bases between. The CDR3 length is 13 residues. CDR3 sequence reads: CASRQGVNTEAFF. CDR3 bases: TGTGCCAGCAGACAGGGAGTGAACACTGAAGCTTTCTTT.

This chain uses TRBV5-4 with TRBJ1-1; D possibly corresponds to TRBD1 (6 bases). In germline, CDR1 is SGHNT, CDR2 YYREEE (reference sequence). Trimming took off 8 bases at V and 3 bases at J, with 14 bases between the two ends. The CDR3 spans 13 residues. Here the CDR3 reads CASSGGRDTEAFF. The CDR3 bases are TGTGCCAGTTCGGGGGGCAGGGACACTGAAGCTTTCTTT.